These T cell receptor beta chains were read from a single sample in a study of Ad26.COV2.S vaccination and SARS-CoV-2 variants. Only in-frame clones appear in the TCRdb table, and some are missing; sequencing was by immunoSEQ multiplex PCR. The sample consists of 300,000 to 400,000 clones, less than 90% of them appearing once. The input for sequencing was peripheral blood, taken in a trial of Ad26.COV2.S vaccine versus placebo. Receptors originate from a person aged 18-65 years who received the Ad26.COV2.S COVID-19 vaccine or a placebo. CDR3s include the opening cysteine and the closing phenylalanine or tryptophan. Fields, in order: D gene, clone size, CDR3 length, J gene, V gene, CDR3 protein, CDR3 DNA. D genes are given only for firm matches. Only part of the rows carry a size: once, few, many, or a class if the clone is expanded.

>NA|NA|13|TRBJ1-1|TRBV6-2/TRBV6-3
CASSHPRWTEAFF
TGTGCCAGCAGCCACCCACGGTGGACTGAAGCTTTCTTT
>NA|NA|13|TRBJ2-6|TRBV14
CASSRAGANVLTF
TGTGCCAGCAGCCGGGCTGGGGCCAACGTCCTGACTTTC
>NA|NA|17|TRBJ2-5|TRBV7-2
CASSLGPPQRSGETQYF
TGTGCCAGCAGCTTAGGCCCCCCGCAGCGGTCGGGAGAGACCCAGTACTTC
>NA|NA|15|TRBJ1-1|TRBV7-9
CASSLGRPRISEAFF
TGTGCCAGCAGCTTAGGTAGACCCCGGATCTCTGAAGCTTTCTTT
>NA|NA|16|TRBJ2-3|TRBV7-2
CASSLMAFLGTDTQYF
TGTGCCAGCAGCTTAATGGCGTTTCTCGGCACAGATACGCAGTATTTT
>NA|once|13|TRBJ2-7|TRBV23-1
CASSRPKAYEQYF
TGCGCCAGCAGTCGCCCGAAGGCGTACGAGCAGTACTTC
>NA|NA|13|TRBJ1-1|TRBV6-5
CASGTGANTEAFF
TGTGCCAGTGGGACGGGCGCGAACACTGAAGCTTTCTTT
>NA|NA|15|TRBJ1-1|TRBV10-3
CAISHRRGLNTEAFF
TGTGCCATCAGCCACCGCAGGGGATTGAACACTGAAGCTTTCTTT
>TRBD1|NA|14|TRBJ2-7|TRBV5-1
CASSARDRGSEQYF
TGCGCCAGCAGCGCACGGGACAGGGGTAGCGAGCAGTACTTC
>NA|NA|16|TRBJ1-1|TRBV6-5
CASSYLLVGADGEAFF
TGTGCCAGCAGTTATCTCCTGGTGGGGGCGGATGGTGAAGCTTTCTTT
>TRBD2|NA|17|TRBJ2-7|TRBV11-2
CASTERTGASGSQEQYF
TGTGCCAGCACCGAAAGAACCGGGGCTAGCGGGAGTCAGGAGCAGTACTTC
>TRBD2|NA|14|TRBJ2-5|TRBV6-5
CASSGLAGQETQYF
TGTGCCAGCAGCGGACTAGCGGGGCAAGAGACCCAGTACTTC
>NA|NA|16|TRBJ1-1|TRBV28
CASSSPITDRNTEAFF
TGTGCCAGCAGTTCACCGATTACAGACAGGAACACTGAAGCTTTCTTT
>NA|NA|14|TRBJ2-3|TRBV19
CASSMGEEGHTQYF
TGTGCCAGTAGTATGGGGGAAGAAGGCCATACGCAGTATTTT
>NA|NA|16|TRBJ1-6|TRBV6-5
CASSYSQGPYNSPLHF
TGTGCCAGCAGTTACTCACAGGGACCCTATAATTCACCCCTCCACTTT
>TRBD2|NA|11|TRBJ2-7|TRBV12-3/TRBV12-4
CASSWGGEQYF
TGTGCCAGCAGTTGGGGGGGGGAGCAGTACTTC
>NA|NA|11|TRBJ1-2|TRBV30
CAWIVSYGYTF
TGTGCCTGGATTGTTAGCTATGGCTACACCTTC
>TRBD2|NA|18|TRBJ2-7|TRBV4-3
CASSPGLAGDPLIVEQYF
TGCGCCAGCAGCCCGGGACTAGCGGGAGACCCCCTGATCGTCGAGCAGTACTTC
>TRBD1|NA|17|TRBJ2-2|TRBV28
CASSGEDDRGRAGELFF
TGTGCCAGCAGTGGGGAGGATGACAGGGGGCGCGCCGGGGAGCTGTTTTTT
>TRBD1|NA|17|TRBJ2-7|TRBV23-1
CASSQSGSPGGPYEQYF
TGCGCCAGCAGTCAATCGGGCTCCCCAGGGGGACCCTACGAGCAGTACTTC
>TRBD2|NA|14|TRBJ2-1|TRBV2
CASSERGGALEQFF
TGTGCCAGCAGTGAACGCGGGGGGGCGCTTGAGCAGTTCTTC
>NA|NA|11|TRBJ1-1|TRBV3-1/TRBV3-2
CASSHGTEAFF
TGTGCCAGCAGCCACGGCACTGAAGCTTTCTTT
>TRBD1|NA|14|TRBJ2-5|TRBV12-5
CASGSGTGQETQYF
TGTGCTAGTGGTTCCGGGACAGGGCAAGAGACCCAGTACTTC
>NA|NA|12|TRBJ2-7|TRBV2
CASSVGQGEQYF
TGTGCCAGCAGTGTTGGGCAGGGCGAGCAGTACTTC
>NA|NA|13|TRBJ1-1|TRBV6-5
CASKSRPNTEAFF
TGTGCCAGCAAGTCCAGGCCGAACACTGAAGCTTTCTTT
>TRBD2|NA|15|TRBJ2-3|TRBV5-1
CASTPLAGGRNTQYF
TGCGCCAGCACACCACTAGCGGGGGGGCGGAATACGCAGTATTTT
>TRBD1|NA|18|TRBJ2-3|TRBV27
CASSLPRLKTGRGNTQYF
TGTGCCAGCAGTTTACCAAGACTCAAGACAGGGAGAGGGAATACGCAGTATTTT
>TRBD1|NA|13|TRBJ1-1|TRBV25-1
CASTDRVWTEAFF
TGTGCCAGTACCGACAGGGTTTGGACTGAAGCTTTCTTT
>NA|NA|14|TRBJ1-3|TRBV6-5
CASSYTDSGNTIYF
TGTGCCAGCAGTTACACAGACTCTGGAAACACCATATATTTT
>NA|once|12|TRBJ2-1|TRBV30
CAWRPKGGTQFF
TGTGCCTGGAGACCTAAGGGGGGGACGCAGTTCTTC
>TRBD1|NA|18|TRBJ1-5|TRBV7-6
CASSLGGTGVYSNQPQHF
TGTGCCAGCAGCTTGGGGGGGACAGGGGTATATAGCAATCAGCCCCAGCATTTT
>NA|NA|13|TRBJ1-3|TRBV29-1
CSVEAGTGNTIYF
TGCAGCGTTGAAGCAGGGACAGGAAACACCATATATTTT
>NA|NA|14|TRBJ1-2|TRBV6-5
CASRGTLLAMSYTF
TGTGCCAGCAGGGGGACCCTCCTTGCTATGAGCTACACCTTC
>NA|NA|11|TRBJ1-4|TRBV30
CAWSLREKLFF
TGTGCCTGGAGTCTCAGAGAAAAACTGTTTTTT
>NA|NA|13|TRBJ1-3|TRBV4-3
CASGGLAGNTIYF
TGCGCCAGCGGGGGGCTGGCTGGAAACACCATATATTTT
>NA|once|13|TRBJ1-1|TRBV7-3
CASSLGLGAEAFF
TGTGCCAGCAGCTTGGGGTTGGGGGCTGAAGCTTTCTTT
>NA|NA|14|TRBJ1-2|TRBV6-5
CASSLTWMDYGYTF
TGTGCCAGCAGTTTAACCTGGATGGACTATGGCTACACCTTC
>TRBD1|once|14|TRBJ1-5|TRBV10-3
CATTTGRENQPQHF
TGTGCCACCACGACAGGGAGGGAGAATCAGCCCCAGCATTTT
>NA|NA|11|TRBJ2-3|TRBV20-1
CSAEQGHTQYF
TGCAGTGCCGAGCAGGGGCATACGCAGTATTTT
>NA|NA|12|TRBJ2-7|TRBV19
CASSSGVYEQYF
TGTGCCAGTAGTTCAGGGGTCTACGAGCAGTACTTC
>NA|NA|14|TRBJ1-2|TRBV7-9
CASSLGSAYYGYTF
TGTGCCAGCAGCTTGGGTAGCGCTTACTATGGCTACACCTTC
>NA|NA|12|TRBJ2-1|TRBV30
CAWSQVDNEQFF
TGTGCCTGGAGTCAAGTAGACAATGAGCAGTTCTTC
>TRBD1|NA|15|TRBJ2-2|TRBV18
CASSSRDSSKGELFF
TGTGCCAGCTCAAGCCGGGACAGCTCAAAAGGGGAGCTGTTTTTT
>TRBD1|NA|14|TRBJ1-5|TRBV30
CACEQGIGNQPQHF
TGTGCCTGCGAACAGGGGATTGGCAATCAGCCCCAGCATTTT
>NA|NA|17|TRBJ2-5|TRBV10-1
CASSTTAEGGDQETQYF
TGCGCCAGCAGCACCACGGCAGAAGGGGGGGACCAAGAGACCCAGTACTTC
>NA|NA|13|TRBJ1-2|TRBV7-2
CASSFRHDYGYTF
TGTGCCAGCAGCTTTCGACATGACTATGGCTACACCTTC
>NA|NA|14|TRBJ2-1|TRBV2
CASIFPQESNEQFF
TGTGCCAGCATCTTCCCCCAGGAATCCAATGAGCAGTTCTTC
>NA|NA|14|TRBJ2-7|TRBV14
CASSQGAGGYEQYF
TGTGCCAGCAGCCAAGGAGCCGGAGGGTACGAGCAGTACTTC
>TRBD1|once|16|TRBJ2-7|TRBV4-2
CASSQEEDRGSYEQYF
TGTGCCAGCAGCCAAGAAGAAGACAGGGGGTCCTACGAGCAGTACTTC
>NA|NA|15|TRBJ2-1|TRBV6-5
CASSYGRVTYNEQFF
TGTGCCAGCAGTTACGGCAGGGTCACCTACAATGAGCAGTTCTTC
>TRBD1|NA|14|TRBJ1-6|TRBV27
CASSSGQANSPLHF
TGTGCCAGCAGTTCAGGACAGGCCAATTCACCCCTCCACTTT
>TRBD1|NA|17|TRBJ2-1|TRBV7-9
CASSFERDRENYNEQFF
TGTGCCAGCAGCTTCGAGCGGGACAGGGAGAACTACAATGAGCAGTTCTTC